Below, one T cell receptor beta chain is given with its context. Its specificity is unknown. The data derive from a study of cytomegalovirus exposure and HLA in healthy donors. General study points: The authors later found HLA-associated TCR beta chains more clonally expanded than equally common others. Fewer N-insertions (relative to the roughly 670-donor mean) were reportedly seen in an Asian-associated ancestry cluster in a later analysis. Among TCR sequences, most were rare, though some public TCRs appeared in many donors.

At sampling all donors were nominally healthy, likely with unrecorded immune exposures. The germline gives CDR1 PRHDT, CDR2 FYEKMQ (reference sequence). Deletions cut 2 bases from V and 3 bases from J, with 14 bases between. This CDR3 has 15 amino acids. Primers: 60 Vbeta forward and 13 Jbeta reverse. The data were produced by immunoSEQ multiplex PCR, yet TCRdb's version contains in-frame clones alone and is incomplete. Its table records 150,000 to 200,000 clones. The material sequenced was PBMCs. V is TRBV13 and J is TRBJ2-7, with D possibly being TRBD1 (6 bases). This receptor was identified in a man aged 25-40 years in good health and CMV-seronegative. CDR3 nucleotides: TGTGCCAGCAGCTTAATGACAGGTGGGCACTACGAGCAGTACTTC. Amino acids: CASSLMTGGHYEQYF.